The rows below give T cell receptor beta chains drawn from one sample of a study of identical twins. MiXCR, run by TCRdb on the 5' RACE reads, gives a single entry per CDR3 protein. Counted here are around 230,000 distinct CDR3 sequences, 6.5% occurring once; the ten biggest clones make up about 15%. The same sample was also studied in work on T cells expressing NK-cell markers.

Sequenced sample: CD8+ T cells sorted from blood. These receptors originate from a woman younger than 35 in good health. Both conserved end residues are trimmed from each CDR3. Fields, in order: CDR3 protein, V gene, clone size, J gene. Clone size is stated in some rows and not others, as once, few, many or a class when expanded.

CDR3 protein: AGRLAGAYEQY; V gene: TRBV30; clone size: NA; J gene: TRBJ2-7
CDR3 protein: ASRRGGTDTQY; V gene: TRBV12-3/TRBV12-4; clone size: many; J gene: TRBJ2-3
CDR3 protein: SVEDPQPGYGYT; V gene: TRBV29-1; clone size: many; J gene: TRBJ1-2
CDR3 protein: ASSLAQDSQGGYT; V gene: TRBV12-3/TRBV12-4; clone size: many; J gene: TRBJ1-2
CDR3 protein: SANGGVSSYNEQF; V gene: TRBV20-1; clone size: few; J gene: TRBJ2-1
CDR3 protein: ASRTGGNYGYT; V gene: TRBV5-6; clone size: many; J gene: TRBJ1-2
CDR3 protein: ASSVVDRGTNTEAF; V gene: TRBV9; clone size: few; J gene: TRBJ1-1
CDR3 protein: ASSSSGGNQPQH; V gene: TRBV12-3/TRBV12-4; clone size: many; J gene: TRBJ1-5
CDR3 protein: ASSYVRDSLKSSYNEQF; V gene: TRBV6-2/TRBV6-3; clone size: NA; J gene: TRBJ2-1
CDR3 protein: ASSLSGEGGELF; V gene: TRBV5-6; clone size: NA; J gene: TRBJ2-2
CDR3 protein: ASSSQTNEKLF; V gene: TRBV5-1; clone size: few; J gene: TRBJ1-4
CDR3 protein: LSSLEGDDVEKLF; V gene: TRBV5-5; clone size: NA; J gene: TRBJ1-4
CDR3 protein: ASSHTRTSGESSYNEQF; V gene: TRBV9; clone size: NA; J gene: TRBJ2-1
CDR3 protein: ASSVVWVAPNEQF; V gene: TRBV9; clone size: NA; J gene: TRBJ2-1
CDR3 protein: AISVDRRYEQY; V gene: TRBV10-3; clone size: many; J gene: TRBJ2-7